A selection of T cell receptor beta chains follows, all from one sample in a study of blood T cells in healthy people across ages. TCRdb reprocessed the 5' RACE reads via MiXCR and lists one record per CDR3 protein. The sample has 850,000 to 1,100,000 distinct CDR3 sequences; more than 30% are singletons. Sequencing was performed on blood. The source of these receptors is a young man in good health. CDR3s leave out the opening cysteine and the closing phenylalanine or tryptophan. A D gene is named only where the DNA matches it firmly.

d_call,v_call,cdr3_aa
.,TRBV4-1,ASSQERRTDSTEAF
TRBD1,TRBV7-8,ASSSITGTGMKTF
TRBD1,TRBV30,AWRETGGFYGYT
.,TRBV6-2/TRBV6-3,ASRARAQDSEKLF
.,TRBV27,ASSHNRPGKETQF
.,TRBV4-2,ASSQDWGELEKLF
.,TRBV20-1,SASGRSNEKLF
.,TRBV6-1,ASSEVANYGYT
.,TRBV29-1,SASDLGSEAF
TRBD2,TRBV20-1,SARLAGGPPTDTQY
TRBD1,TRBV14,ASSPNQGVNEKLF
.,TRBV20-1,SARNRGAGTDTQY
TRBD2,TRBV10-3,AIRGTSGGDLYNEQF
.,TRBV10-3,AISELGIQF
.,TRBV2,ASSKGAYTRELF
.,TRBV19,ASSPGPSPSYEQY
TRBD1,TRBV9,ASSVPRTGGMNEQF
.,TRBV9,ASSPGQGDTQY
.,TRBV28,ASSFGYSVSGANVLT
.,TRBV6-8,ASSPDHMNTEAF
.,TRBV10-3,AGGSGEIQETQY
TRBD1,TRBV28,ASSLGTGRTDEQY
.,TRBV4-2,AQTNQDPGGNQPQH
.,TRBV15,ATSRDISSSYNEQF
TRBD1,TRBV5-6,ASSFGDSGGNQPQH
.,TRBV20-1,SAGGSGNTIY
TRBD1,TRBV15,ATSRDWFRGQRSGELF
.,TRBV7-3,ASSVYLASYNEQF
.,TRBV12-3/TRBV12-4,ASRGNIDSHAGDTQY
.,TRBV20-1,SARDSLGGGPDYEQY
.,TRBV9,ASSVAKKGGAGELF
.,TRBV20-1,SARAGQTITDTQY
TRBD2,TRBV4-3,ASSQDSGLAAYNEQF
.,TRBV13,ASSLVQMPEAF
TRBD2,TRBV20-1,SASPGLAFNEQF